The clone carrying this TCR beta chain was found a few times. Its target is not known. CDR1 and CDR2 (germline): SGHDN, FVKESK. This CDR3 is 13 amino acids long. Trimming took off 3 bases at V and 1 base at J, with 7 bases between the two ends. The data derive from a study of T-cell memory formation after mild COVID-19. Whole-study results and caveats: Shrinking CD4+ clones were chiefly CM and EM; CD8+ ones were chiefly EMRA.

TCRdb redid the calling of the 5' RACE reads with MiXCR, one entry per CDR3 protein. The table has roughly 170,000 distinct CDR3 sequences, about 20% seen once; the top ten hold approximately 22%. The material sequenced was PBMCs or a T cell subset sorted from them (not recorded which). V usage is TRBV14 and J usage is TRBJ2-7, with no clear D. This receptor was taken from an adult woman who had mild COVID-19 (a few samples of this study predate the infection). Cell type and time point are not known. DNA for the CDR3: TGTGCCAGCAGCCAGGGCGGATCCTACGAGCAGTACTTC. It is translated as CASSQGGSYEQYF.